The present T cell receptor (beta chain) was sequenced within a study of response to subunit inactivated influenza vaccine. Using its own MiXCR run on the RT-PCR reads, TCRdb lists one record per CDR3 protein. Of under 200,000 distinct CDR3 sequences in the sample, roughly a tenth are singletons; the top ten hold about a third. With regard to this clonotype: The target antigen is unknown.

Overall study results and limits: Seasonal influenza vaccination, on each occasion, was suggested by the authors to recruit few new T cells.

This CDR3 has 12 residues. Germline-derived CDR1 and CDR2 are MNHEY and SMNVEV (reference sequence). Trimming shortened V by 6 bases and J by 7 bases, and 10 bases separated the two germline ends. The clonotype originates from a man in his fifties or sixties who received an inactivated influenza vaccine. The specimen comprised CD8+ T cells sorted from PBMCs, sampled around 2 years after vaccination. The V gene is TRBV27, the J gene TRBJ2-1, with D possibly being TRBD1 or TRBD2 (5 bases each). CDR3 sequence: CASRRGINEQFF. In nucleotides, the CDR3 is TGTGCCAGCAGGAGGGGAATAAATGAGCAGTTCTTC.